The 4 T cell receptor beta chains presented below share a single source sample, sequenced in a study of shared clonotypes between healthy human individuals. Clones were read by immunoSEQ multiplex PCR, and TCRdb kept only the in-frame ones, dropping some. The sample has 400,000 to 500,000 clones, 76% seen once. The source material was PBMCs. The origin of the receptors is a woman aged 40 to 50 in good health. Some clones in this sample may be carry-over from other donors' samples.

This chain links TRBV9 with TRBJ1-2; D may be TRBD1 (5 bases). CDR3 size: 15 residues. V was cut by 5 bases and J by 7 bases, with 21 bases left in between. CDR1 is SGDLS and CDR2 is YYNGEE in the germline V gene. The CDR3 bases are TGTGCCAGCAGTCTCGGGGGAGTTAACTATGGTGGCTACACCTTC. This codes for CASSLGGVNYGGYTF.

This chain links TRBV5-8 with TRBJ1-3; possibly TRBD1 for D (5 bases). Trimming took 5 bases from V and 3 from J, leaving 9 bases between them. This CDR3 contains 13 residues. The germline V gene has CDR1 SGHTS and CDR2 YDEGEE. The chain's CDR3 is CASRGPGGNTIYF. The CDR3 DNA follows: TGTGCCAGCAGGGGGCCGGGTGGAAACACCATATATTTT.

The rearrangement links TRBV7-2 to TRBJ1-3; the match to TRBD1 covers 7 bases. With V trimmed by 5 bases and J by 4 bases, 8 bases remained unmatched. Per germline, CDR1 SGHTA and CDR2 FQGNSA. The CDR3 runs 15 residues. The CDR3, as DNA: TGTGCCAGCAGCAGCAGATTGACAGGGGGAAACACCATATATTTT. Translating gives CASSSRLTGGNTIYF.

V is TRBV6-6 and J is TRBJ2-2; tentatively, D is TRBD2 (6 bases). The germline CDR1 and CDR2 sequences are MNHNY and SVGAGI (reference sequence). CDR3 size: 16 residues. Deletions cut 2 bases from V and 7 bases from J, with 17 bases between. The CDR3 here is CASSYAELEEGGELFF. CDR3 DNA: TGTGCCAGCAGTTACGCGGAGCTTGAGGAGGGCGGGGAGCTGTTTTTT.